A single T cell receptor (beta chain) is shown here with its context. Deletions cut 1 base from V and 6 bases from J, with 13 bases between. Germline CDR1 is SGHVS and CDR2 is FQNEAQ. The CDR3 loop spans 15 amino acids. The method was immunoSEQ multiplex PCR; TCRdb's version includes in-frame clones alone and lacks a portion of them. There are 130,000 or so clones in the sample; roughly 89% occur only once, and about an eighth lies in the top ten. These data belong to a study of control samples from healthy donors and cancer patients. The receptor's source is a man aged 25 to 40 in good health. The sequencing sample was made of blood. The J gene is TRBJ2-4, the V gene TRBV7-8, with D perhaps being TRBD1 or TRBD2 (6 bases each). The CDR3 nucleotides are TGTGCCAGCAGCTTAGTAGGGGGGCAGGGAAACATTCAGTACTTC. This sequence encodes CASSLVGGQGNIQYF.